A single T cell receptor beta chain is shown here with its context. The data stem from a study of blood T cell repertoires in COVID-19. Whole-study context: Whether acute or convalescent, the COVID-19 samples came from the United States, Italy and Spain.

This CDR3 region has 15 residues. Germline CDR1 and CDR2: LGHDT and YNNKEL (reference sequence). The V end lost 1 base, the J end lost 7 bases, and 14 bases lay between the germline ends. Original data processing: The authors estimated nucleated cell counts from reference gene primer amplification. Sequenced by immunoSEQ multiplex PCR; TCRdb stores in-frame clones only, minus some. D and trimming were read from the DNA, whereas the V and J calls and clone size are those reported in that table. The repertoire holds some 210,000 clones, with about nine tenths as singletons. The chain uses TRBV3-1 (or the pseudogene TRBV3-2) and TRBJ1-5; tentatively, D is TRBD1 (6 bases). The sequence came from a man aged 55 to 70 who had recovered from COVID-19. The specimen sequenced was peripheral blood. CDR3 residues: CASSQGRAGAQPQHF. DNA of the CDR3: TGTGCCAGCAGCCAAGGACGGGCAGGGGCCCAGCCCCAGCATTTT.